Described below is a single T cell receptor (beta chain) sequence and its context. This record comes from a study of blood T cell repertoires in COVID-19. About the research overall: Samples came from the United States, Italy and Spain, spanning acute and convalescent COVID-19. Nucleic acid was either cDNA or gDNA, and it came from T cells, B-cell-depleted T cells, or PBMCs.

V shed 4 bases and J 7 bases; nucleotides not matched to a gene: 5. This CDR3 is 15 amino acids long. Germline assignment: CDR1 MDHEN and CDR2 SYDVKM. How the authors handled the data: The authors estimated nucleated cell counts from reference gene primer amplification. This table comes from immunoSEQ multiplex PCR, and its TCRdb copy is limited to in-frame clones, with some not included. The D gene and trimming were derived from the DNA, and the V and J assignments and clone size from that table. The data show 50,000 to 75,000 clones, around 73% seen once. This receptor was taken from a man older than 75 with active or convalescent COVID-19. Sample: peripheral blood. J is TRBJ2-1 and V is TRBV28; 12 positions match TRBD2. Here the CDR3 DNA reads TGTGCCAGCAGTTATGAACTAGCGGGAGGTAATGAGCAGTTCTTC. Encoded protein: CASSYELAGGNEQFF.